Below, 19 T cell receptor beta chains from the same sample are listed, as sequenced in a study of shared clonotypes between healthy human individuals. Profiled with immunoSEQ multiplex PCR; TCRdb holds only in-frame clones, not every one. The table has 520,000 or so clones, 75% to 85% seen once. The sequencing input was PBMCs. These receptors were collected from a woman in her thirties or forties in good health. Some clones in this sample may be carry-over from other donors' samples.

This clone occurred once. The V and J genes are TRBV5-4 and TRBJ2-2; 9 nucleotides match TRBD2. Trimming cost V 4 bases and J 7 bases; bases outside gene matches: 8. The germline V gene has CDR1 SGHNT and CDR2 YYREEE (reference sequence). CDR3 length equals 15 residues. The CDR3 loop is CASSPTSGTDGELFF. The CDR3 DNA reads as TGTGCCAGCAGCCCGACTAGCGGAACAGACGGGGAGCTGTTTTTT.

CDR3 DNA: TGTGCCAGCAGTGAAGGAGGGGATCTGACGACTGAAGCTTTCTTT. It is translated as CASSEGGDLTTEAFF. This rearrangement joins TRBV6-1 to TRBJ1-1; a possible D gene is TRBD1 (5 bases). The CDR3 has 15 residues. The V and J ends lost 1 base and 5 bases respectively, with 14 bases between them. The germline V gene encodes CDR1 MNHNS and CDR2 SASEGT.

V is TRBV28 and J is TRBJ1-2; a weak D match, TRBD1 (5 bases). The germline V gene has CDR1 MDHEN and CDR2 SYDVKM. This CDR3 contains 13 residues. The V gene lost 6 bases and the J gene lost 7 bases, with 15 bases spanning the gap. The CDR3 here is CASSSAVGAGYTF. DNA for the CDR3: TGTGCCAGCAGCAGCGCCGTCGGGGCTGGCTACACCTTC.

This clone was seen a few times. This chain connects TRBV29-1 to TRBJ2-3; 9 nucleotides match TRBD2. This CDR3 contains 12 residues. Germline loops: CDR1 SQVTM, CDR2 ANQGSEA. Trimming at V came to 4 bases and at J to 10 bases, leaving 6 bases not matched to a gene. The CDR3 region has the DNA TGCAGCGTTGCGGCTAGCGGGAAGCCGCAGTATTTT. Protein product: CSVAASGKPQYF.

Comment on this clone: One end of the junction varies from germline; a read error may be responsible. This chain connects TRBV5-1 to TRBJ2-1; TRBD1 is a possible D gene (6 bases). CDR1 and CDR2 from the germline V gene are SGHRS and YFSETQ. This CDR3 region has 15 residues. The chain's CDR3 is CASSRPGQGWGEQFF. DNA of the CDR3: TGTGCCAGCAGCCGTCCGGGGCAGGGGTGGGGTGAGCAGTTCTTC.

The chain carries TRBV28 and TRBJ2-2, with D unclear. Germline values: CDR1 MDHEN, CDR2 SYDVKM. The CDR3 is made up of 15 amino acids. V was cut by 6 bases and J by 1 base, with 12 bases left in between. This CDR3 reads CASRTSGQNTGELFF. CDR3 in DNA: TGTGCCAGCAGGACGAGTGGCCAGAACACCGGGGAGCTGTTTTTT.

This chain connects TRBV11-2 to TRBJ1-4, with 7 positions matching TRBD1. V shed 4 bases, J shed 8 bases, and the junction held 10 bases outside the gene matches. This CDR3 comprises 15 residues. CDR1 SGHAT and CDR2 FQNNGV come from the germline V gene. The CDR3 is CASSSRTGFREKLFF. The CDR3 nucleotides are TGTGCCAGCAGCTCCAGGACAGGATTTCGGGAAAAACTGTTTTTT.

The chain has TRBV4-1 and TRBJ2-7, with 8 positions matching TRBD2. The CDR3 runs to 16 residues. Per the germline V gene, CDR1 is MGHRA and CDR2 is YSYEKL. V shed 0 bases and J 6 bases; nucleotides not matched to a gene: 10. This CDR3 is CASSQDWASGPFEQYF. CDR3 coding DNA: TGCGCCAGCAGCCAAGATTGGGCTAGCGGGCCCTTCGAGCAGTACTTC.

V is TRBV29-1 and J is TRBJ2-6; 11 bases are a match to TRBD2. Losses at the gene ends were 6 bases for V and 2 bases for J; bases not matched to a gene: 9. Germline loops: CDR1 SQVTM, CDR2 ANQGSEA. This CDR3 region has 17 residues. In nucleotides, the CDR3 is TGCAGCGTGCCTCGCCCGGGACTAGCGGCTGGGGCCAACGTCCTGACTTTC. Translating gives CSVPRPGLAAGANVLTF. Complete variable domain (other parts from reference TRBV29-1 and TRBJ2-6): SAVISQKPSRDICQRGTSLTIQCQVDSQVTMMFWYRQQPGQSLTLIATANQGSEATYESGFVIDKFPISRPNLTFSTLTVSNMSPEDSSIYLCSVPRPGLAAGANVLTFGAGSRLTVL.

The chain combines TRBV4-1 with TRBJ2-2; possible D gene TRBD2, 5 bases. V lost 0 bases and J lost 6, with 11 bases in between. The CDR3 covers 15 residues. Germline CDR1 and CDR2: MGHRA and YSYEKL. The CDR3 spells CASSQDYGRAGELFF. CDR3 DNA sequence: TGCGCCAGCAGCCAAGATTACGGGCGGGCCGGGGAGCTGTTTTTT.

The chain is built from TRBV4-1 and TRBJ2-1, with TRBD2 matching over 14 bases. Germline-derived CDR1 and CDR2 are MGHRA and YSYEKL. Losses at the gene ends were 5 bases for V and 8 bases for J; bases not matched to a gene: 8. The CDR3 totals 16 residues. The CDR3 spells CASSSRTSGRIDEQFF. CDR3 in DNA: TGCGCCAGCAGCTCCCGGACTAGCGGGAGGATCGATGAGCAGTTCTTC.

This clone turned up a few times. The chain recombines TRBV7-9 with TRBJ1-3, with TRBD1 as a possible D gene (5 bases). V was pared by 1 base and J by 6 bases, with 22 bases between. The V gene's germline CDR1 is SEHNR and CDR2 FQNEAQ (reference sequence). The CDR3 extends over 18 amino acids. In DNA form, the CDR3 reads TGTGCCAGCAGCTTAGTGAAGTACGGACAACATCGCTCAAACACCATATATTTT. This gives the protein CASSLVKYGQHRSNTIYF.

The chain has TRBV13 and TRBJ2-1; D possibly corresponds to TRBD1 (6 bases). V gave up 5 bases and J gave up 0 bases, with 11 bases separating them. Germline V gene data show CDR1 as PRHDT and CDR2 as FYEKMQ (reference sequence). This CDR3 is built from 15 residues. For the CDR3, the DNA is TGTGCCAGCAGCCCCAGGGGCAGCTCCTACAATGAGCAGTTCTTC. It translates to CASSPRGSSYNEQFF.

The chain has TRBV7-9 and TRBJ2-3; D is possibly TRBD2 (5 bases). The CDR3 runs to 13 residues. Trimming stripped 4 bases from V and 5 bases from J, with 10 bases between. Germline V gene lookup returns CDR1 SEHNR and CDR2 FQNEAQ (reference sequence). The CDR3 DNA is TGTGCCAGCAGCTCCGGAGCGGTAGATACGCAGTATTTT. This sequence encodes CASSSGAVDTQYF.

This chain uses TRBV10-2 with TRBJ2-1, with 11 bases aligning to TRBD2. The CDR3 loop spans 16 amino acids. Germline values: CDR1 WSHSY, CDR2 SAAADI. Trimming cost V 7 bases and J 5 bases; bases outside gene matches: 10. The CDR3 DNA reads as TGCGCCAGCACCTCAAACCTAGCGGGGGGCAACAATGAGCAGTTCTTC. This encodes CASTSNLAGGNNEQFF.

This chain links TRBV19 with TRBJ1-5; D unresolved. The V gene's germline CDR1 is LNHDA and CDR2 SQIVND (reference sequence). The CDR3 runs to 13 residues. Trimming stripped 2 bases from V and 4 bases from J, with 6 bases between. CDR3 bases: TGTGCCAGTAGTATATCTGCTAATCAGCCCCAGCATTTT. Its translation: CASSISANQPQHF.

J is TRBJ2-6 and V is TRBV7-9; D unclear. V was cut by 1 base and J by 3 bases, with 13 bases left in between. The CDR3 consists of 17 residues. From germline, CDR1 is SEHNR and CDR2 FQNEAQ (reference sequence). The DNA of the CDR3 is TGTGCCAGCAGCTTAGACTTTCCAGGCTTTGGGGCCAACGTCCTGACTTTC. Protein: CASSLDFPGFGANVLTF.

V is TRBV7-9 and J is TRBJ2-1; 14 nucleotides agree with TRBD2. The CDR3 spans 16 residues. J gave up 7 bases and V 0 bases, and 2 bases lay outside the gene matches. The germline CDR1 and CDR2 sequences are SEHNR and FQNEAQ (reference sequence). The CDR3 here is CASSLAGLAGENEQFF. CDR3 in DNA: TGTGCCAGCAGCTTAGCGGGACTAGCGGGAGAGAATGAGCAGTTCTTC.

The count of this clone is one. The V call is TRBV2, the J call TRBJ2-7; D may be TRBD2 (5 bases). Trimming left V 6 bases short and J 3 bases short, with 15 bases between. In germline, CDR1 is SNHLY, CDR2 FYNNEI. The CDR3 contains 14 residues. The CDR3 spells CASSPSEGGYEQYF. The CDR3 coding sequence is TGTGCCAGCAGCCCCTCCGAGGGCGGCTACGAGCAGTACTTC.